The 10 T cell receptor beta chains below all came from one sample that was sequenced in a study of blood T cells in healthy people across ages. It was with a sample-barcoded 5' primer and a J-beta primer mix that a second PCR of roughly 6 to 12 cycles was run. TCRdb passed the 5' RACE reads through MiXCR, listing each CDR3 protein once. The data contain about 1.6 million distinct CDR3 sequences, 30% to 35% of them singletons. The sample taken for sequencing was blood. The receptors derive from a woman in her thirties in good health.

This clonotype was detected many times. V usage is TRBV29-1 and J usage is TRBJ2-7, with 9 bases that match TRBD1. The CDR3 runs 14 residues. Trimming cost V 3 bases and J 5 bases; bases outside gene matches: 8. Germline V gene lookup returns CDR1 SQVTM and CDR2 ANQGSEA. The CDR3 DNA reads TGCAGCGTTGAGAGGGGGGACAGGGCCCACGAGCAGTACTTC. Protein sequence: CSVERGDRAHEQYF.

This clonotype was counted between two and nine times. The chain uses TRBV11-2 and TRBJ2-5; the D gene is possibly TRBD2 (7 bases). TRBJ2-7 explains the end of the DNA better; the J call may be wrong. CDR1 and CDR2 (germline): SGHAT, FQNNGV. The CDR3 length is 15 residues. Here the CDR3 DNA reads TGTGCCAGCAGCTTCTTCGACGCGGGGGCCAACGAGCAGTACTTC. Its protein is CASSFFDAGANEQYF.

This clonotype was counted a few times. The junction departs from germline at one end; a sequencing error may be responsible. The V call is TRBV7-9, the J call TRBJ2-1; maybe TRBD1 (6 bases). The CDR3 totals 15 residues. Germline lookup yields CDR1 SEHNR and CDR2 FQNEAQ (reference sequence). For the CDR3, the DNA is TGTGCCATCAGCTCGACTCAGGGGTCCTACAATGAGCAGTTCTTC. Protein product: CAISSTQGSYNEQFF.

There are a few counts of this clonotype. The genes are TRBV6-1 and TRBJ1-5; D is unclear. Germline V gives CDR1 MNHNS, CDR2 SASEGT. Trimming pared 2 bases from V and 4 bases from J, leaving 18 bases between. The CDR3 runs 17 residues. The CDR3 nucleotides are TGTGCCAGCAGTGAACCGCCGTGGTCCGGTTCAAATCAGCCCCAGCATTTT. Translating it yields CASSEPPWSGSNQPQHF.

This clonotype has just a few counts. The CDR3 region is CSATGSPGGNQPQHF. The CDR3 DNA sequence: TGCAGTGCTACGGGATCCCCGGGCGGCAATCAGCCCCAGCATTTT. This rearrangement joins TRBV20-1 to TRBJ1-5; D gene uncertain. Germline V gene data show CDR1 as DFQATT and CDR2 as SNEGSKA (reference sequence). The CDR3 spans 15 residues. The V end was cut by 4 bases, the J end by 2 bases, with 15 bases between.

Of note for this clonotype: The junction departs from the called germline gene at one end, perhaps through a read error. This chain connects TRBV4-1 to TRBJ1-2; no definite D call. Germline CDR1 and CDR2: MGHRA and YSYEKL. The CDR3 runs to 16 residues. The chain's CDR3 is CASSQAPVHRPYGYTF. The DNA of the CDR3 is TGCGCCAGCAGTCAAGCCCCGGTGCACCGTCCCTATGGCTACACCTTC.

This clonotype occurred a few times. V and J are TRBV4-1 and TRBJ2-1; 9 positions match TRBD2. V shed 3 bases, J shed 5 bases, and the junction held 11 bases outside the gene matches. This CDR3 contains 17 residues. Germline CDR1 reads MGHRA; CDR2 reads YSYEKL. The CDR3 bases are TGCGCCAGCAGCCACGACAAGACTAGCGGAGTTCACAATGAGCAGTTCTTC. Translating it yields CASSHDKTSGVHNEQFF.

This clonotype was found a few times. The chain carries TRBV2 and TRBJ2-5; either TRBD1 or TRBD2 may fit D (6 bases each). Trimming pared 6 bases from V and 7 bases from J, leaving 9 bases between. The CDR3 runs 11 residues. Germline V gene data show CDR1 as SNHLY and CDR2 as FYNNEI. CDR3 in DNA: TGTGCCAGCAGGGGGGGCCCGACCCAGTACTTC. Protein sequence: CASRGGPTQYF.

The chain joins TRBV2 to TRBJ2-3; weak D call: TRBD2 (5 bases). The germline V gene has CDR1 SNHLY and CDR2 FYNNEI. The V and J ends lost 7 bases and 6 bases respectively, with 14 bases between them. This CDR3 has 13 residues. The CDR3 nucleotides read TGTGCCAGCAATGGTATTAGCGAGGATACGCAGTATTTT. This codes for CASNGISEDTQYF.

The genes are TRBV6-5 and TRBJ2-5; 13 bases map to TRBD2. Germline V gene data show CDR1 as MNHEY and CDR2 as SVGAGI. The V gene end was trimmed by 2 bases and the J gene end by 6 bases; junction bases not matched to a gene: 15. The CDR3 spans 19 residues. In DNA form, the CDR3 reads TGTGCCAGCAGTTACGCGACTAGCGGGGGGCCAAATTCTCAAAAGACCCAGTACTTC. Protein: CASSYATSGGPNSQKTQYF.